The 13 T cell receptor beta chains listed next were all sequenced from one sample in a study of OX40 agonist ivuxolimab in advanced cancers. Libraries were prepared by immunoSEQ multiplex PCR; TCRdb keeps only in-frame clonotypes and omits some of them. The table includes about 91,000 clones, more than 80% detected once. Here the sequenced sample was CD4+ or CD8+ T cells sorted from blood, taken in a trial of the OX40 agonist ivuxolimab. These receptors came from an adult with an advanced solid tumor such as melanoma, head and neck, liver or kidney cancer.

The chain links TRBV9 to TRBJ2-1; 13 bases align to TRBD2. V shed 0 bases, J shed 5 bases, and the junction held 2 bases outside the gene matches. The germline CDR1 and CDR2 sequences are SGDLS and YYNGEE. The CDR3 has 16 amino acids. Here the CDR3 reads CASSVGLAGGHNEQFF. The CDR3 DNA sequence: TGTGCCAGCAGCGTAGGACTAGCGGGAGGACACAATGAGCAGTTCTTC. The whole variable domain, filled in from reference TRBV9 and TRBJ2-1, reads DSGVTQTPKHLITATGQRVTLRCSPRSGDLSVYWYQQSLDQGLQFLIQYYNGEERAKGNILERFSAQQFPDLHSELNLSSLELGDSALYFCASSVGLAGGHNEQFFGPGTRLTVL.

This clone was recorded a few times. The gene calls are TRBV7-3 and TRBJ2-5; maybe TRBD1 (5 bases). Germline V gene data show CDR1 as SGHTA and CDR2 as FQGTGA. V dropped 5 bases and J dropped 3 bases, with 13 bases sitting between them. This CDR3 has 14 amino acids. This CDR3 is CASSPDSRKETQYF. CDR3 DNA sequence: TGTGCCAGCAGCCCCGACAGTAGGAAAGAGACCCAGTACTTC.

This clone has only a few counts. The CDR3 sequence: CASSLAYRNTEAFF. CDR3 nucleotide sequence: TGTGCCAGCAGCTTAGCTTATCGAAACACTGAAGCTTTCTTT. The chain joins TRBV7-9 to TRBJ1-1, with D hard to call. The CDR3 length is 14 residues. Trimming removed 0 bases at V and 2 bases at J, with 7 bases between. CDR1 SEHNR and CDR2 FQNEAQ come from the germline V gene (reference sequence).

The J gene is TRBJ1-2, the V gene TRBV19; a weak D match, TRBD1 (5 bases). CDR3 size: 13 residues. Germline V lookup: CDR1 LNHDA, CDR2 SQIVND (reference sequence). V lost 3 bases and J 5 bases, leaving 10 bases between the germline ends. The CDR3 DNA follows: TGTGCCAGTAGTATCCGGAGGGGTTATGGCTACACCTTC. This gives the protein CASSIRRGYGYTF.

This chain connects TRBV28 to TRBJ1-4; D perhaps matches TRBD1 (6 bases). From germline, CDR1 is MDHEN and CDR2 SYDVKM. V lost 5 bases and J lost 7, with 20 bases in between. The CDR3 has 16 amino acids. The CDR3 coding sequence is TGTGCCAGCAGTCCCGGGGGAGGTGGGGGCGGTGAAAAACTGTTTTTT. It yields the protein CASSPGGGGGGEKLFF. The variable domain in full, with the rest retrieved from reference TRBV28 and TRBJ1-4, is DVKVTQSSRYLVKRTGEKVFLECVQDMDHENMFWYRQDPGLGLRLIYFSYDVKMKEKGDIPEGYSVSREKKERFSLILESASTNQTSMYLCASSPGGGGGGEKLFFGSGTQLSVL.

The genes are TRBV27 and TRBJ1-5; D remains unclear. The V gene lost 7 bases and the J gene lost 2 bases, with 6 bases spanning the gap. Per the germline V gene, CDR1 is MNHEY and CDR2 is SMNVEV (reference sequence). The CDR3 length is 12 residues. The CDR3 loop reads CASNLGNQPQHF. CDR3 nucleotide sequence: TGTGCCAGCAACTTGGGCAATCAGCCCCAGCATTTT.

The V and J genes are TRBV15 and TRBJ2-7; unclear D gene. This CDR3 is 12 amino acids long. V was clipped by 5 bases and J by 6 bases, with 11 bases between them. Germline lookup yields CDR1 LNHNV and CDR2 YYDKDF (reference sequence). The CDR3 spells CATSRSGGEQYF. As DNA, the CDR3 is TGTGCCACCAGCCGCTCGGGCGGCGAGCAGTACTTC.

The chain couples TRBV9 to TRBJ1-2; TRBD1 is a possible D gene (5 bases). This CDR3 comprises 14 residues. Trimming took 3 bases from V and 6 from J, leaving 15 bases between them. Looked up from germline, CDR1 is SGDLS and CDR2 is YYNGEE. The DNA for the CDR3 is TGTGCCAGCAGCGCAGTACACAGGACGGATGGCTACACCTTC. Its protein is CASSAVHRTDGYTF.

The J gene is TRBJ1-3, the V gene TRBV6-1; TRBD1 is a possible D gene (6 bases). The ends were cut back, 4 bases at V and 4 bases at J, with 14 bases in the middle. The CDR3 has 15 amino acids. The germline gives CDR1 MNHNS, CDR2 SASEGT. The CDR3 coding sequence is TGTGCCAGCAGTGCCGCCGGGACACGCGGAAACACCATATATTTT. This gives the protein CASSAAGTRGNTIYF.

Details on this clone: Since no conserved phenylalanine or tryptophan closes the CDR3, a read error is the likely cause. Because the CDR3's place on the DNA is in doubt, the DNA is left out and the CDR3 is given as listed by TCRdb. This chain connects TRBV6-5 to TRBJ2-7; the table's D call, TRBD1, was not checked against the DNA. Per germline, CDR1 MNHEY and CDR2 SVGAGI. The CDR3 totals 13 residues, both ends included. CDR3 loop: CASSYTAGTGFIL.

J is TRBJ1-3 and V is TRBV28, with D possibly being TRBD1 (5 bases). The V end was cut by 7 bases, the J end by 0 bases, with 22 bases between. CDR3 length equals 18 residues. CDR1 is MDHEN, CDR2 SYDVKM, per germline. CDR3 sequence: CASIPTRGTFSSGNTIYF. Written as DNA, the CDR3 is TGTGCCAGCATCCCGACCCGAGGGACCTTTAGCTCTGGAAACACCATATATTTT.

This chain's CDR3 is CASSVDGSGNTIYF. DNA for the CDR3: TGCGCCAGCAGCGTGGACGGCTCTGGAAACACCATATATTTT. The chain couples TRBV5-1 to TRBJ1-3; D remains ambiguous. Trimming removed 4 bases from V and 0 bases from J, with 8 bases in between. CDR1 and CDR2 from the germline V gene are SGHRS and YFSETQ. CDR3 length: 14 residues.

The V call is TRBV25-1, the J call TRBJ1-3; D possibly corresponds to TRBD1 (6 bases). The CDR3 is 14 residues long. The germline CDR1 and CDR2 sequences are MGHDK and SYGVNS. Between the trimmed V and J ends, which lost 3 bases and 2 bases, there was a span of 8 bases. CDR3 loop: CASSDPGAGNTIYF. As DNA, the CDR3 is TGTGCCAGCAGTGATCCAGGGGCTGGAAACACCATATATTTT.